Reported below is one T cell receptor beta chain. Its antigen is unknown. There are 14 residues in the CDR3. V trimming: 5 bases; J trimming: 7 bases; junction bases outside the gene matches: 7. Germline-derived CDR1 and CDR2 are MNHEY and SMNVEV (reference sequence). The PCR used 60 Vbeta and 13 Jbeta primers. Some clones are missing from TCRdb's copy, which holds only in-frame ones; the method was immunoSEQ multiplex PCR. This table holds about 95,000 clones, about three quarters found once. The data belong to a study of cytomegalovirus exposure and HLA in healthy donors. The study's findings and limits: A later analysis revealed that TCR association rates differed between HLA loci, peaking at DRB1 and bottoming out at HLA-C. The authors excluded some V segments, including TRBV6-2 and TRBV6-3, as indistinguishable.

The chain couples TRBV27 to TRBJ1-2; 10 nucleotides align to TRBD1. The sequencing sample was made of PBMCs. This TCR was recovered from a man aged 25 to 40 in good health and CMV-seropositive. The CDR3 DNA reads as TGTGCCAGCAGTCGACAGGGGGCCTGGGGTGGCTACACCTTC. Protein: CASSRQGAWGGYTF.